This is a list of T cell receptor beta chains from one sample in a study of CD4+ T cells in melanoma. Assay: immunoSEQ multiplex PCR; the TCRdb copy retains only in-frame clones and omits some. The table shows about 11,000 clones, with 66% occurring only once. Sequenced: cells from a culture (not recorded whether cultured in vitro). These receptors were obtained from a human donor with melanoma. Both conserved end residues are part of each CDR3. The order of the fields is clone size, J gene, D gene, V gene, CDR3 DNA, CDR3 protein. A D gene is named only where the DNA matches it firmly. Where a row states a size, it is once, few, many or the class of an expanded clone; other rows omit it.

clone_size: -; j_call: TRBJ2-2; d_call: -; v_call: TRBV5-6; cdr3_nt: TGTGCCAGCAGCTTTTGGGGGGCAGAAGTCGGGGAGCTGTTTTTT; cdr3_aa: CASSFWGAEVGELFF
clone_size: few; j_call: TRBJ2-3; d_call: -; v_call: TRBV7-3; cdr3_nt: TGTGCCAGCAGCTTAGCGCGGACAGATACGCAGTATTTT; cdr3_aa: CASSLARTDTQYF
clone_size: -; j_call: TRBJ1-2; d_call: -; v_call: TRBV7-9; cdr3_nt: TGTGCCAGCAGCTCGAACAGGGTGGCGGGAACTAACTATGGCTACACCTTC; cdr3_aa: CASSSNRVAGTNYGYTF
clone_size: few; j_call: TRBJ2-7; d_call: -; v_call: TRBV6-1; cdr3_nt: TGTGCCAGCCGTCGGCAGGCCGACTCCTACGAGCAGTACTTC; cdr3_aa: CASRRQADSYEQYF
clone_size: medium-sized; j_call: TRBJ2-1; d_call: TRBD1; v_call: TRBV9; cdr3_nt: TGTGCCAGCAGCGTAGCTAGCCAGGGGGCCGGGAATGAGCAGTTCTTC; cdr3_aa: CASSVASQGAGNEQFF
clone_size: -; j_call: TRBJ1-1; d_call: TRBD1; v_call: TRBV4-2; cdr3_nt: TGTGCCAGCAGCCAAGATACAGGGGCGCCAATGAACACTGAAGCTTTCTTT; cdr3_aa: CASSQDTGAPMNTEAFF
clone_size: -; j_call: TRBJ1-1; d_call: -; v_call: TRBV14; cdr3_nt: TGTGCCAGCAGCCGCACAATGAACACTGAAGCTTTCTTT; cdr3_aa: CASSRTMNTEAFF
clone_size: -; j_call: TRBJ1-1; d_call: -; v_call: TRBV10-2; cdr3_nt: TGCGCCAGCAGTGACCCCTCAGGGAACACTGAAGCTTTCTTT; cdr3_aa: CASSDPSGNTEAFF
clone_size: medium-sized; j_call: TRBJ1-6; d_call: -; v_call: TRBV7-9; cdr3_nt: TGTGCCAGCAGCACGGGGTCGGGGTTTTATAATTCACCCCTCCACTTT; cdr3_aa: CASSTGSGFYNSPLHF
clone_size: once; j_call: TRBJ1-2; d_call: -; v_call: TRBV5-1; cdr3_nt: TGCGCCAGCAGCTTGAAATCGGCAGGGGCGAAGGCGTATGGCTACACCTTC; cdr3_aa: CASSLKSAGAKAYGYTF
clone_size: -; j_call: TRBJ2-3; d_call: TRBD1; v_call: TRBV6-5; cdr3_nt: TGTGCCAGCAGCCAAGCAGGGGGCGCAGATACGCAGTATTTT; cdr3_aa: CASSQAGGADTQYF
clone_size: -; j_call: TRBJ1-5; d_call: TRBD1; v_call: TRBV2; cdr3_nt: TGTGCCAGCAGCCGTCGACAGGGCGGGGAGCAGCCCCAGCATTTT; cdr3_aa: CASSRRQGGEQPQHF
clone_size: -; j_call: TRBJ1-2; d_call: -; v_call: TRBV14; cdr3_nt: TGTGCCAGCAGCCAAGATGGACGGTTGTCCTATGGCTACACCTTC; cdr3_aa: CASSQDGRLSYGYTF
clone_size: few; j_call: TRBJ2-3; d_call: TRBD1; v_call: TRBV6-6; cdr3_nt: TGTGCCAGCAGCCAAGCAGGGGGCGCAGATACGCAGTATTTT; cdr3_aa: CASSQAGGADTQYF
clone_size: once; j_call: TRBJ1-4; d_call: -; v_call: TRBV6-5; cdr3_nt: TGTGCCAGCAGTTCCCGGGACGGACTAAATGAAAAACTGTTTTTT; cdr3_aa: CASSSRDGLNEKLFF
clone_size: -; j_call: TRBJ2-7; d_call: -; v_call: TRBV5-3; cdr3_nt: TGTGCCAGAAGCTTCGAAAGCTACGAGCAGTACTTC; cdr3_aa: CARSFESYEQYF
clone_size: -; j_call: TRBJ1-2; d_call: -; v_call: TRBV4-1; cdr3_nt: TGCGCCAGCAGCCAAGCGGGGGGGTTCCGGAACTATGGCTACACCTTC; cdr3_aa: CASSQAGGFRNYGYTF
clone_size: -; j_call: TRBJ2-5; d_call: TRBD2; v_call: TRBV4-1; cdr3_nt: TGCGCCAGCAGCCATATCGGGGGGGGCCGGGAGACCCAGTACTTC; cdr3_aa: CASSHIGGGRETQYF
clone_size: few; j_call: TRBJ2-7; d_call: TRBD1; v_call: TRBV12-5; cdr3_nt: TGTGCTAGTGGTTTGGTAATCACAGGGGTAAAGGGCTCCTACGAGCAGTACTTC; cdr3_aa: CASGLVITGVKGSYEQYF
clone_size: -; j_call: TRBJ2-1; d_call: -; v_call: TRBV20-1; cdr3_nt: TGCAGTGCTACCCCTTCAAAGCGAAAGTTCTTC; cdr3_aa: CSATPSKRKFF
clone_size: -; j_call: TRBJ1-3; d_call: -; v_call: TRBV19; cdr3_nt: TGTGCCAGTAGTCGGGAAAACACCATATATTTT; cdr3_aa: CASSRENTIYF
clone_size: -; j_call: TRBJ1-3; d_call: -; v_call: TRBV5-1; cdr3_nt: TGCGCCAGCAGACAACTCCTAACCTCAAACACCATATATTTT; cdr3_aa: CASRQLLTSNTIYF
clone_size: -; j_call: TRBJ1-2; d_call: -; v_call: TRBV7-9; cdr3_nt: TGTGCCAGCAGCTTGCCCTGGACCCTAGATGGCTACACCTTC; cdr3_aa: CASSLPWTLDGYTF
clone_size: -; j_call: TRBJ2-3; d_call: TRBD1; v_call: TRBV5-5; cdr3_nt: TGTGCCAGCAGCATAGTCGACCTTGGTGACAGGGTCACAGATACGCAGTATTTT; cdr3_aa: CASSIVDLGDRVTDTQYF
clone_size: -; j_call: TRBJ1-1; d_call: TRBD1; v_call: TRBV6-1; cdr3_nt: TGTGCCAGCAGTGAGGTCAGGGGGACTGAAGCTTTCTTT; cdr3_aa: CASSEVRGTEAFF
clone_size: medium-sized; j_call: TRBJ1-1; d_call: TRBD1; v_call: TRBV4-2; cdr3_nt: TGTGCCAGCAGCCCCACATTTGGGACAGTGAACACTGAAGCTTTCTTT; cdr3_aa: CASSPTFGTVNTEAFF
clone_size: -; j_call: TRBJ2-1; d_call: TRBD2; v_call: TRBV4-1; cdr3_nt: TGCGCCAGCAGCCAAGTAGGACTAGCGGGGAGTTACTTCCACAATGAGCAGTTCTTC; cdr3_aa: CASSQVGLAGSYFHNEQFF
clone_size: -; j_call: TRBJ2-1; d_call: -; v_call: TRBV12-5; cdr3_nt: TGTGCTAGTGGTTTGTTAAGGAGGGAGCAGTTCTTC; cdr3_aa: CASGLLRREQFF
clone_size: -; j_call: TRBJ2-3; d_call: -; v_call: TRBV2; cdr3_nt: TGTGCCAGCAGGGCAGACACAGATACGCAGTATTTT; cdr3_aa: CASRADTDTQYF
clone_size: -; j_call: TRBJ2-2; d_call: TRBD1; v_call: TRBV5-1; cdr3_nt: TGCGCCAGCAGCTCCGGACAGGGGTCCACCGGGGAGCTGTTTTTT; cdr3_aa: CASSSGQGSTGELFF
clone_size: -; j_call: TRBJ2-5; d_call: TRBD2; v_call: TRBV4-1; cdr3_nt: TGCGCCAGCAGCCTGCAGCGGGGCCGGGAGACCCAGTACTTC; cdr3_aa: CASSLQRGRETQYF